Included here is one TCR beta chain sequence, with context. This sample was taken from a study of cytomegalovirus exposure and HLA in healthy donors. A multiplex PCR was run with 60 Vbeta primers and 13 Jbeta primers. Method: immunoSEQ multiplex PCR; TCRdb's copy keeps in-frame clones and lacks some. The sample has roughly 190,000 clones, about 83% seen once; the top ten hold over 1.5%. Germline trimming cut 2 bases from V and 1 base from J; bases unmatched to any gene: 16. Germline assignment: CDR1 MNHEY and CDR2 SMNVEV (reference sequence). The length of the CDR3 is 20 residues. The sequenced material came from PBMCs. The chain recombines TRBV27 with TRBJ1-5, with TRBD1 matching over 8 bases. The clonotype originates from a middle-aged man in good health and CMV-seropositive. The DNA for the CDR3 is TGTGCCAGCAGTTTACTAAGGCCAGGGGGCGCCGGTAAAAGCAATCAGCCCCAGCATTTT. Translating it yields CASSLLRPGGAGKSNQPQHF.